Here is one T cell receptor (beta chain) with its context. The clone's antigen remains unknown. Per-nucleotide qualities are absent, and no much larger clonotype sits a single base away. The data belong to a study of T cells after yellow fever vaccination (dated by TCRdb to the late 2010s). Regarding the research as a whole: The SMART-Seq v4 Ultra Low Input RNA kit was used to prepare libraries from fractions with low cell numbers. To follow T-cell clones before and after both primary and booster YFV17D yellow fever vaccination, bulk TCR alpha and beta repertoires underwent longitudinal sequencing. Two healthy male donors, one aged 18 to 30 and one aged 30 to 40 years, were included in the cohort. Blood was drawn at multiple timepoints before and after primary and secondary immunization, with bulk PBMC replicates and cell subsets isolated. Overall study outcomes, separate from this receptor: Compared with the primary T-cell response, the secondary T-cell response was weaker but faster, peaking on day 5 rather than day 15. FACS-sorted repertoires could contain abundant contaminating clonotypes from the bulk population, so computational filtering was required. A small share of clonotypes was detected in both CD4 and CD8 compartments, with the overlap likely arising from convergent recombination. Only two donors were included in the study, so the extent to which the findings can be generalized is limited. After the booster, most of the clones that had expanded following primary vaccination were detected again (around 97% of CD4 and roughly 88% of CD8), which suggests that memory was broadly maintained.

The treatment or condition label, as the study defines it: live attenuated yellow fever vaccine strain. At every blood-draw timepoint, two biological replicates of bulk PBMCs were collected. PBMCs were isolated from peripheral blood using a standard Ficoll-Paque protocol. TriZol was used to extract RNA from bulk PBMCs, CD4 and CD8 fractions, and dextramer-positive and dextramer-negative fractions. TCR cDNA was synthesized by 5'RACE template switching, which introduced a universal primer site and unique molecular identifiers. Priming of cDNA synthesis was performed from both the TCR alpha and TCR beta constant segments. Library amplification used two PCR steps, and the second PCR step added sample barcodes and sequencing adapters. Sequencing of the libraries was done on either Illumina HiSeq 2500 (2x100 bp) or NovaSeq (2x150 bp). As for how the authors treated the data: Demultiplexing of reads and collapsing into UMI consensus sequences were performed with MIGEC, and V(D)J alignment was carried out with MiXCR. Vaccine-responding clonotypes were identified with edgeR using replicate PBMC samples, with FDR below 0.01 and a log2 fold change above 5 up to day 15 being required. Each bulk clonotype received a CD4 or CD8 identity based on whether the sequenced CD4 or CD8 repertoire contained that clonotype at higher abundance. The public sequencing data were trimmed at Q25 with fastp and processed into clonotypes with MiXCR by TCRdb, which kept only in-frame beta chains. Every CDR3 protein is listed once, alongside the most common genes and DNA of its rows. TCRdb assigned the V and J calls; the authors' analysis was not used. Recorded for this sample are approximately 510,000 distinct CDR3 sequences; 20% to 25% of them occurred a single time. Jointly, the top ten make up roughly a sixth of the sample.

The CDR3, from cysteine to phenylalanine, totals 14 residues. Only the CDR3 portion is preserved as DNA: 42 bases, with reading frame beginning at the first base. The germline V gene (reference sequence) gives CDR1 as DFQATT and CDR2 as SNEGSKA. From V the trimming removes 3 bases and from J it removes 6 bases, while the gene matches leave 5 bases of the junction unaccounted for. The source is a man younger than 35 who received the YFV17D yellow fever vaccine. The chain was built from TRBV20-1 and TRBJ2-1; TRBD2 agrees with 10 junctional bases. Specimen: PBMCs, collected about 21 days after the first yellow fever vaccination. CDR3 sequence: CSARDTSGVNEQFF. The sequenced DNA: TGCAGTGCTAGGGATACTAGCGGGGTCAATGAGCAGTTCTTC.